Each of the 12 T cell receptor beta chains below was sequenced from the same sample in a study of graft-versus-host responses after intestinal transplantation (dated by TCRdb to about 2021). Their recognized antigens are unknown. The time point label, as the study defines it: cells obtained before transplantation from donor or recipient. The receptor library was made with the immunoSEQ multiplex PCR assay. TCRdb re-hosts the immuneACCESS table, in-frame sequences only. Its copies lack some clones; in the studies checked, an unresolved V gene accounts for under half of them, and the cause for the rest is not known. This sample holds about 28,000 clones; approximately 80% were observed only once. The top ten constitute around a fifth of the sample. The source was unstimulated CD8+ T cells sorted from spleen or lymph node cells, collected before intestinal transplant. The receptor set was obtained from a human donor who received an intestinal transplant.

CDR3 coding DNA: TGCGCCAGCAGCTTACTCGGCTTAGCGGCCGTAGCCTACAATGAGCAGTTCTTC. This encodes CASSLLGLAAVAYNEQFF. V usage is TRBV5-1 and J usage is TRBJ2-1, with D maybe TRBD2 (6 bases). V was trimmed by 2 bases and J by 2 bases, leaving 20 bases between them. The germline V gene encodes CDR1 SGHRS and CDR2 YFSETQ. The CDR3 contains 18 residues. The whole variable domain, filled in from reference TRBV5-1 and TRBJ2-1, reads KAGVTQTPRYLIKTRGQQVTLSCSPISGHRSVSWYQQTPGQGLQFLFEYFSETQRNKGNFPGRFSGRQFSNSRSEMNVSTLELGDSALYLCASSLLGLAAVAYNEQFFGPGTRLTVL.

The chain employs TRBV11-1 and TRBJ1-1; D is unresolved. Trimming removed 3 bases from V and 4 bases from J, with 9 bases in between. The CDR3 is 13 amino acids. From germline, CDR1 is SGHAT and CDR2 FQDESV (reference sequence). CDR3: CASSFNSRTEAFF. The CDR3 nucleotides are TGTGCCAGCAGCTTCAACAGCCGCACTGAAGCTTTCTTT.

V gene TRBV4-1 combines with J gene TRBJ2-7; D unclear. The CDR3 has 13 residues. The germline V gene has CDR1 MGHRA and CDR2 YSYEKL. Trimming shortened V by 2 bases and J by 6 bases, and 11 bases separated the two germline ends. The CDR3 nucleotides read TGCGCCAGCAGCCAACATTCAGGATCCGAGCAGTACTTC. It yields the protein CASSQHSGSEQYF.

This chain links TRBV5-1 with TRBJ2-4, with unresolved D. There are 13 residues in the CDR3. Germline CDR1 and CDR2: SGHRS and YFSETQ. With 1 base removed from V and 4 bases from J, the gap between germline ends came to 6 bases. CDR3 sequence (DNA): TGCGCCAGCAGCTTGACTAATAAAAACATTCAGTACTTC. It specifies CASSLTNKNIQYF.

This clone was recorded only once. V is TRBV14 and J is TRBJ1-1; a weak D match, TRBD1 (5 bases). The CDR3 spans 16 residues. Trimming removed 0 bases at V and 4 bases at J, with 15 bases between. Germline-derived CDR1 and CDR2 are SGHDN and FVKESK. CDR3 sequence (DNA): TGTGCCAGCAGCCAAGAGGCAGGGAGGGATGGCACTGAAGCTTTCTTT. Translating gives CASSQEAGRDGTEAFF.

The chain recombines TRBV10-3 with TRBJ2-3; 13 bases align to TRBD2. The CDR3 loop spans 15 amino acids. The V gene end was trimmed by 6 bases and the J gene end by 4 bases; junction bases not matched to a gene: 4. Germline V gene sequence: CDR1 ENHRY, CDR2 SYGVKD. This CDR3 reads CAIRTSGGAPDTQYF. The CDR3 DNA sequence: TGTGCCATCAGAACTAGCGGGGGGGCCCCAGATACGCAGTATTTT.

The chain has TRBV7-2 and TRBJ2-5, with D possibly being TRBD2 (7 bases). Per the germline V gene, CDR1 is SGHTA and CDR2 is FQGNSA. Trimming cost V 7 bases and J 5 bases, with 23 bases left between them. The CDR3 extends over 16 amino acids. In nucleotides, the CDR3 is TGTGCCAGCACCCTGTGGGGCGGGGGCGGATCGGAGACCCAGTACTTC. This translates into CASTLWGGGGSETQYF. Using reference TRBV7-2 and TRBJ2-5 for the parts outside the CDR3, the full variable domain is GAGVSQSPSNKVTEKGKDVELRCDPISGHTALYWYRQSLGQGLEFLIYFQGNSAPDKSGLPSDRFSAERTGGSVSTLTIQRTQQEDSAVYLCASTLWGGGGSETQYFGPGTRLLVL.

The chain combines TRBV7-2 with TRBJ2-1; 9 nucleotides align to TRBD2. Germline-derived CDR1 and CDR2 are SGHTA and FQGNSA. V shed 6 bases, J shed 9 bases, and the junction held 12 bases outside the gene matches. The CDR3 loop spans 15 amino acids. The CDR3 DNA is TGTGCCAGCAGGGTAGCGGGAGACCCGGCGCCTGAGCAGTTCTTC. Encoded protein: CASRVAGDPAPEQFF.

The chain combines TRBV28 with TRBJ1-5; no reliable D call. Germline values: CDR1 MDHEN, CDR2 SYDVKM. This CDR3 region has 16 residues. The V end was cut by 3 bases, the J end by 0 bases, with 12 bases between. The CDR3 nucleotides are TGTGCCAGCAGTTTTCGGCGGTATAATAGCAATCAGCCCCAGCATTTT. Its protein product is CASSFRRYNSNQPQHF.

This sequence joins TRBV27 and TRBJ2-3; 7 bases are shared with TRBD2. Germline CDR1 and CDR2: MNHEY and SMNVEV (reference sequence). Trimming took 5 bases from V and 4 from J; bases not matched to a gene: 12. The CDR3 is 16 residues long. The CDR3 coding sequence is TGTGCCAGCAGTCCCATCGGGCGGGAGATCTCAGATACGCAGTATTTT. Amino acid sequence: CASSPIGREISDTQYF.

V gene TRBV5-1 combines with J gene TRBJ1-1; 7 positions agree with TRBD1. The germline V gene has CDR1 SGHRS and CDR2 YFSETQ. Germline trimming cut 4 bases from V and 0 bases from J; bases unmatched to any gene: 6. The CDR3 loop spans 15 amino acids. CDR3 protein: CASSLDRDLNTEAFF. DNA of the CDR3: TGCGCCAGCAGCCTCGACAGGGATCTGAACACTGAAGCTTTCTTT. Looking up the rest from reference TRBV5-1 and TRBJ1-1 gives the full variable domain: KAGVTQTPRYLIKTRGQQVTLSCSPISGHRSVSWYQQTPGQGLQFLFEYFSETQRNKGNFPGRFSGRQFSNSRSEMNVSTLELGDSALYLCASSLDRDLNTEAFFGQGTRLTVV.

This clone was seen a handful of times. This chain connects TRBV5-1 to TRBJ2-3; the D is unclear. CDR3 length equals 18 residues. Germline CDR1 SGHRS, CDR2 YFSETQ. Trimming took 4 bases from V and 3 from J, leaving 24 bases between them. CDR3 DNA: TGCGCCAGCAGCCCTCTGCGTGTGGGCTCAAGGCCGACAGATACGCAGTATTTT. This translates into CASSPLRVGSRPTDTQYF.